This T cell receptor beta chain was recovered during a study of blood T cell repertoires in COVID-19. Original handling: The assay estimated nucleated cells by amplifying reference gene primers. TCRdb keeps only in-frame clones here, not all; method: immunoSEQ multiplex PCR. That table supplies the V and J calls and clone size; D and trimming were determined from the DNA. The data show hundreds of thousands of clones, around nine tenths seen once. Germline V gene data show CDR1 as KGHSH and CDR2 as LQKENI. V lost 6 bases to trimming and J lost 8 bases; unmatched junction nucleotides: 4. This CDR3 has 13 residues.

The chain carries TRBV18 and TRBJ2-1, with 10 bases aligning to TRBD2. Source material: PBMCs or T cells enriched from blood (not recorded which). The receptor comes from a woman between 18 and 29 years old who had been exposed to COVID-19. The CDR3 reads CASSPGTSDEQFF. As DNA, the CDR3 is TGTGCCAGCTCGCCCGGGACTAGCGATGAGCAGTTCTTC.